The clone carrying this TCR beta chain appeared once. No antigen is known for it. The V segment lost 4 bases and the J segment 2 bases; nucleotides outside the gene matches: 4. Germline V gives CDR1 SGDLS, CDR2 YYNGEE. The CDR3 runs 14 residues. Sequencing was performed with immunoSEQ multiplex PCR; in TCRdb, only in-frame clones are kept and a portion is missing. The repertoire consists of some 15,000 clones, with about four fifths occurring once and the leading ten covering 36%. This sample was taken from a study of OX40 agonist ivuxolimab in advanced cancers. On the study more broadly: Earlier anti-PD-1, anti-PD-L1 or anti-CTLA-4 therapy was permitted; over 35% had received some.

Study conclusions and caveats: The study found that CD8+ T cells averaged more expanded clones than CD4+.

The rearrangement links TRBV9 to TRBJ2-7, with 9 positions matching TRBD1. Sequences were derived from CD4+ or CD8+ T cells sorted from blood, sampled in a trial of the OX40 agonist ivuxolimab. The TCR sequence derives from an adult with an advanced solid tumor such as melanoma, head and neck, liver or kidney cancer. CDR3 DNA sequence: TGTGCCAGCAGCTCTCGGACAGGGGCCTACGAGCAGTACTTC. It yields the protein CASSSRTGAYEQYF.